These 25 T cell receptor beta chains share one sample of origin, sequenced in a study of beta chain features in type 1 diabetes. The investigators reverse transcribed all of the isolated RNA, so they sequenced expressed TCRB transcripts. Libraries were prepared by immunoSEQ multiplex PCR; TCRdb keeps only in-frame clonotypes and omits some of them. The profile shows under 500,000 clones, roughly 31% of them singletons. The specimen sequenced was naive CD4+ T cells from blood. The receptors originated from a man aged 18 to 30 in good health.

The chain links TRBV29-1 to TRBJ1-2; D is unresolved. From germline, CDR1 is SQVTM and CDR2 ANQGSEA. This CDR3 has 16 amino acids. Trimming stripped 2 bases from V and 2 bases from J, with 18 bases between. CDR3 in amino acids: CSVELPAPSPNYGYTF. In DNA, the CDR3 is TGCAGCGTTGAACTCCCGGCACCCTCACCCAACTATGGCTACACCTTC.

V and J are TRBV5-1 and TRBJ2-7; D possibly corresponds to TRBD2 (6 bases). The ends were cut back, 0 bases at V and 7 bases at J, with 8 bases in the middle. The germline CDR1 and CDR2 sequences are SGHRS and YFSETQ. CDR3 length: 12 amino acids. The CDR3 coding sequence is TGCGCCAGCAGCTTGGAAGGGAGGGAGCAGTACTTC. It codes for CASSLEGREQYF.

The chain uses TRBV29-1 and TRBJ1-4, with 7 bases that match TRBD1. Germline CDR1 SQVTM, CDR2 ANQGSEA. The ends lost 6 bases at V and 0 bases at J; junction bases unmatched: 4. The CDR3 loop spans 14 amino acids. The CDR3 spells CSVRTGTTNEKLFF. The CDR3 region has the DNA TGCAGCGTCCGGACAGGAACAACTAATGAAAAACTGTTTTTT.

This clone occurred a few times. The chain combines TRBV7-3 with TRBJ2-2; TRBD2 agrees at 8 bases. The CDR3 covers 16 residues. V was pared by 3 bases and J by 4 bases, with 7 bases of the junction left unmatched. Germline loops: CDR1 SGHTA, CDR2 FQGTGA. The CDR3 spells CASSLAGGTGTGELFF. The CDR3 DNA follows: TGTGCCAGCAGCTTGGCGGGGGGCACGGGCACCGGGGAGCTGTTTTTT.

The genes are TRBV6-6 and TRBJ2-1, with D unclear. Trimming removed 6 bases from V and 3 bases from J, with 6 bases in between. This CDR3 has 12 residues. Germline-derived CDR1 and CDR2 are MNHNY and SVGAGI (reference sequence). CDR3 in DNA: TGTGCCAGCAGCACGTACTACAATGAGCAGTTCTTC. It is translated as CASSTYYNEQFF.

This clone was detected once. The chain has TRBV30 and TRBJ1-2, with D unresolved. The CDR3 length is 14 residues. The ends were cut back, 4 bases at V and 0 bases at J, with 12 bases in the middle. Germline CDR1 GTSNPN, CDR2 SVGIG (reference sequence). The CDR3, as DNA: TGTGCCTGGAACCGCTACAGCCCTAACTATGGCTACACCTTC. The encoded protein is CAWNRYSPNYGYTF.

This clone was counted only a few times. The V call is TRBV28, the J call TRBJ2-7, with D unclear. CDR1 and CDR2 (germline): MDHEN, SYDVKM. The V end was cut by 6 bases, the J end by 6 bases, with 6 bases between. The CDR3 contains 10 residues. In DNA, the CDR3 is TGTGCCAGCAGCCTAGGCGAGCAGTACTTC. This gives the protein CASSLGEQYF.

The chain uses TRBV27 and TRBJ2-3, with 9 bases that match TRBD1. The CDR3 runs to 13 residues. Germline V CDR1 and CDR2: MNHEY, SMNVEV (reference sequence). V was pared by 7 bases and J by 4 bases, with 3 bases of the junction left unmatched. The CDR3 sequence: CASKDRGADTQYF. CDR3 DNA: TGTGCCAGCAAGGACAGGGGCGCAGATACGCAGTATTTT.

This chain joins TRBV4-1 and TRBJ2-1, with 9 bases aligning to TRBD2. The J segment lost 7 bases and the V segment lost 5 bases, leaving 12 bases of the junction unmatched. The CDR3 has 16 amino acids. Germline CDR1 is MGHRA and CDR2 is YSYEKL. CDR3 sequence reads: CASSSRTSARENEQFF. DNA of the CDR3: TGCGCCAGCAGCTCCCGGACTAGCGCGAGAGAAAATGAGCAGTTCTTC.

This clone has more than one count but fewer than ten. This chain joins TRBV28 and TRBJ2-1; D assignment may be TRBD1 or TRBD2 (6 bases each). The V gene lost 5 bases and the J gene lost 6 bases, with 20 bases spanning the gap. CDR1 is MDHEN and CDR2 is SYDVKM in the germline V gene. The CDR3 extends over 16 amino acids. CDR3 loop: CASSGGPITRPNEQFF. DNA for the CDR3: TGTGCCAGCAGTGGGGGGCCGATAACTCGTCCCAATGAGCAGTTCTTC. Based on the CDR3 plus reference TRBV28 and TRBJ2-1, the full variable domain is DVKVTQSSRYLVKRTGEKVFLECVQDMDHENMFWYRQDPGLGLRLIYFSYDVKMKEKGDIPEGYSVSREKKERFSLILESASTNQTSMYLCASSGGPITRPNEQFFGPGTRLTVL.

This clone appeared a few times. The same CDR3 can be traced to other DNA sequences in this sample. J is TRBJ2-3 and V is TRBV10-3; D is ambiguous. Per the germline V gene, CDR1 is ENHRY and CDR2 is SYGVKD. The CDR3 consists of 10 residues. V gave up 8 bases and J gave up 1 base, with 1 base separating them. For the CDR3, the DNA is TGTGCCATCGGCACAGATACGCAGTATTTT. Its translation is CAIGTDTQYF.

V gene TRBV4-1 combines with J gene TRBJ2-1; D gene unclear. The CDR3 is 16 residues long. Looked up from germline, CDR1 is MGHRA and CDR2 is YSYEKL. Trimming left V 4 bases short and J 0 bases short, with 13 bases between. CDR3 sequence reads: CASSPGRGNSYNEQFF. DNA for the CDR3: TGCGCCAGCAGCCCCGGTCGCGGAAACTCCTACAATGAGCAGTTCTTC.

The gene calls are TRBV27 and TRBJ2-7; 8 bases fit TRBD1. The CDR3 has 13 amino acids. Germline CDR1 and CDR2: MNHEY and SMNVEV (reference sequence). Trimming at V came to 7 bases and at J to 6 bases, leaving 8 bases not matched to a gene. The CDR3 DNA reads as TGTGCCAGCACTGGGACAGGAAGGGGCGAGCAGTACTTC. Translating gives CASTGTGRGEQYF.

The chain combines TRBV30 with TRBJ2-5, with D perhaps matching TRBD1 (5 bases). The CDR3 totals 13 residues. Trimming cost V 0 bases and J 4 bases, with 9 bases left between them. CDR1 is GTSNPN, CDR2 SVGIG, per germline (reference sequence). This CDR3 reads CAWSVLTVETQYF. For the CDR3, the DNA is TGTGCCTGGAGTGTATTGACAGTAGAGACCCAGTACTTC.

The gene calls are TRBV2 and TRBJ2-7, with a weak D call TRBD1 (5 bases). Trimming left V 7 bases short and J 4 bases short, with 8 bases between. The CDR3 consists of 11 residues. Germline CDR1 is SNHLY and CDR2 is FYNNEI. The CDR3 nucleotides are TGTGCCAGCAAAACAGGATACGAGCAGTACTTC. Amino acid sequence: CASKTGYEQYF.

The CDR3 region is CATSRDGQGADTQYF. The DNA for the CDR3 is TGTGCCACCAGCAGAGATGGGCAGGGAGCAGATACGCAGTATTTT. This chain joins TRBV15 and TRBJ2-3; D might be TRBD1 or TRBD2, each matching 5 bases. Trimming cost V 0 bases and J 4 bases, with 11 bases left between them. The CDR3 is 15 residues long. Germline V gene sequence: CDR1 LNHNV, CDR2 YYDKDF (reference sequence).

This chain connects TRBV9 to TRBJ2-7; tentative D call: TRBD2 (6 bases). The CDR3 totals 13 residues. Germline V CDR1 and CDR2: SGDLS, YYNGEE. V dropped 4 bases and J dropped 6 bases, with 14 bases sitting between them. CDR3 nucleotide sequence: TGTGCCAGCAGCCCCCGCGGAGGGCCCGAGCAGTACTTC. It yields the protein CASSPRGGPEQYF.

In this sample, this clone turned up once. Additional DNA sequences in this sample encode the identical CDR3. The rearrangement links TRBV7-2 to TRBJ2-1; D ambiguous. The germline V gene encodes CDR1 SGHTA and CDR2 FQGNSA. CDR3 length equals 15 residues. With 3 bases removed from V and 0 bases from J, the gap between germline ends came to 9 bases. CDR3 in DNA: TGTGCCAGCAGCTTGGGATTGGCCTCCTACAATGAGCAGTTCTTC. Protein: CASSLGLASYNEQFF.

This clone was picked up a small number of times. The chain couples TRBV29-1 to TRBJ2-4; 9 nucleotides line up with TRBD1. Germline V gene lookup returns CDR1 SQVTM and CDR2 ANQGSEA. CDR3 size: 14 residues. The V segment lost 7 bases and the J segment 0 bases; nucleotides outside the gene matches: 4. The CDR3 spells CSGLTGGAKNIQYF. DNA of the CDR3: TGCAGCGGCCTGACAGGGGGAGCCAAAAACATTCAGTACTTC.

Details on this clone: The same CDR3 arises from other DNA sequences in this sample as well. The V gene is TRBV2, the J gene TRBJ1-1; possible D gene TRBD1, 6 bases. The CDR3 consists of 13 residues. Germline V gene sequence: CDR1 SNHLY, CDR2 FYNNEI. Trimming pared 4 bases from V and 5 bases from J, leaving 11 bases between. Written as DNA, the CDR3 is TGTGCCAGCAGTGGCACAGGGAGAACTGAAGCTTTCTTT. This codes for CASSGTGRTEAFF.

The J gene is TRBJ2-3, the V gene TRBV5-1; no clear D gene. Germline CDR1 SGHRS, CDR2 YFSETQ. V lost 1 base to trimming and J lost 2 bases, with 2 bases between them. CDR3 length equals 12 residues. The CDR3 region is CASSLPTDTQYF. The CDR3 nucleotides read TGCGCCAGCAGCTTGCCCACAGATACGCAGTATTTT.

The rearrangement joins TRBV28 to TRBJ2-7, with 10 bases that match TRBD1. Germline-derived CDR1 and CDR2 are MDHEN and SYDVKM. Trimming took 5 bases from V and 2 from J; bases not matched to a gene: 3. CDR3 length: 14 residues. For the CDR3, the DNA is TGTGCCAGCAGTGTGGGACAGGGGACCTACGAGCAGTACTTC. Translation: CASSVGQGTYEQYF.

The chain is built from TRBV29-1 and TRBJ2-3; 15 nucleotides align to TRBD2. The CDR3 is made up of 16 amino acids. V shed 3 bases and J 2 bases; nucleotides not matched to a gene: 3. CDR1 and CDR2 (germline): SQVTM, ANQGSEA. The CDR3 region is CSVEGLAGGTTDTQYF. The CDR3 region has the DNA TGCAGCGTTGAGGGACTAGCGGGAGGTACCACAGATACGCAGTATTTT.

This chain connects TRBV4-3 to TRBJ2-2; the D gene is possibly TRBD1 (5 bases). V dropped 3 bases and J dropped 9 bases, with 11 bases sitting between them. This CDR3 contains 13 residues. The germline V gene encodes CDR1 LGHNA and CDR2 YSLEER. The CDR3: CASSQEQERELFF. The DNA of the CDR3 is TGCGCCAGCAGCCAGGAACAGGAGCGGGAGCTGTTTTTT.

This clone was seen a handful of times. The CDR3 protein is CASSTRVAGNTIYF. CDR3 nucleotides: TGTGCCAGCAGCACCAGGGTTGCTGGAAACACCATATATTTT. V and J are TRBV7-9 and TRBJ1-3; TRBD1 is a possible D gene (5 bases). The CDR3 contains 14 residues. The ends were cut back, 5 bases at V and 2 bases at J, with 10 bases in the middle. The V gene's germline CDR1 is SEHNR and CDR2 FQNEAQ (reference sequence).